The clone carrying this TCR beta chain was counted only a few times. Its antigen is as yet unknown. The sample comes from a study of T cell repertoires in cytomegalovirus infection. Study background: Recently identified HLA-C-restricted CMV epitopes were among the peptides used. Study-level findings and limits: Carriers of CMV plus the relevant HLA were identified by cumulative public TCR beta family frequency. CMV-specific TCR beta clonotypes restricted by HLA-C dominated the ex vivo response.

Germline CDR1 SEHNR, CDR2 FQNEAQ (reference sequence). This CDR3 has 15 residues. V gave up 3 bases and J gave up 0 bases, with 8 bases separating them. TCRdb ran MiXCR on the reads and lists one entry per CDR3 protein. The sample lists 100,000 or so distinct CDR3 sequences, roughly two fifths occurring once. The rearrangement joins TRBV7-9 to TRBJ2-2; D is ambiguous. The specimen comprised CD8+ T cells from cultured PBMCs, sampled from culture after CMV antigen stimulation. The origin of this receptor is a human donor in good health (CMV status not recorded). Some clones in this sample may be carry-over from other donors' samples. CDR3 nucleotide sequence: TGTGCCAGCAGCTTTATCCTAGCGAACACCGGGGAGCTGTTTTTT. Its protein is CASSFILANTGELFF.